One sample yielded the 27 T cell receptor beta chains listed below, sequenced in a study of blood T cells in healthy people across ages. It was with a sample-barcoded 5' primer and a J-beta primer mix that a second PCR of about 6 to 12 cycles was run. From the 5' RACE reads, TCRdb called clonotypes with MiXCR, one entry per CDR3 protein. The sample gives fewer than 2,000,000 distinct CDR3 sequences, roughly 32% of which show up once; around 10% is in the top ten. Sequenced: blood. Every receptor here comes from a woman aged 25 to 39 in good health.

The chain joins TRBV6-5 to TRBJ2-5; D is ambiguous. Germline V gene sequence: CDR1 MNHEY, CDR2 SVGAGI. This CDR3 region has 15 residues. V was cut by 6 bases and J by 4 bases, with 18 bases left in between. The CDR3 is CASSPLTSISETQYF. DNA of the CDR3: TGTGCCAGCAGCCCCCTAACCAGTATTTCAGAGACCCAGTACTTC.

The chain combines TRBV28 with TRBJ2-1; D is possibly TRBD1 (6 bases). Trimming took 10 bases from V and 5 from J, leaving 15 bases between them. The germline V gene has CDR1 MDHEN and CDR2 SYDVKM. CDR3 length: 13 residues. The CDR3: CATAWGPNNEQFF. CDR3 DNA: TGTGCCACCGCCTGGGGGCCGAACAATGAGCAGTTCTTC.

The V gene is TRBV30, the J gene TRBJ1-2, with a weak D call TRBD1 (5 bases). The CDR3 consists of 14 residues. Trimming removed 5 bases at V and 4 bases at J, with 17 bases between. Germline V gives CDR1 GTSNPN, CDR2 SVGIG (reference sequence). The CDR3 protein is CAWGALLGGYGYTF. CDR3 nucleotide sequence: TGTGCCTGGGGGGCCCTTTTGGGAGGCTATGGCTACACCTTC.

The chain is built from TRBV11-2 and TRBJ1-1; D perhaps matches TRBD1 (5 bases). The CDR3 runs 13 residues. Between the trimmed V and J ends, which lost 6 bases and 4 bases, there was a span of 12 bases. CDR1 is SGHAT, CDR2 FQNNGV, per germline. The CDR3 is CASRMGPGTEAFF. DNA of the CDR3: TGTGCCAGCAGGATGGGGCCGGGCACTGAAGCTTTCTTT. Full variable domain (rest looked up from reference TRBV11-2 and TRBJ1-1): EAGVAQSPRYKIIEKRQSVAFWCNPISGHATLYWYQQILGQGPKLLIQFQNNGVVDDSQLPKDRFSAERLKGVDSTLKIQPAKLEDSAVYLCASRMGPGTEAFFGQGTRLTVV.

Ten or more counts support this clonotype. The genes are TRBV7-2 and TRBJ2-3; tentatively, D is TRBD1 (6 bases). Trimming took 1 base from V and 2 from J, leaving 10 bases between them. Germline V CDR1 and CDR2: SGHTA, FQGNSA. CDR3 length equals 15 residues. DNA for the CDR3: TGTGCCAGCAGCTTAGATTGGGGGCCCACAGATACGCAGTATTTT. Amino acids: CASSLDWGPTDTQYF.

The chain is built from TRBV7-8 and TRBJ2-2; 8 bases fit TRBD2. Unmatched junction bases numbered 10, after V lost 6 bases and J lost 7 bases. The CDR3 totals 15 residues. Germline CDR1 SGHVS, CDR2 FQNEAQ. CDR3 region: CASRRGTRGSGELFF. The CDR3 region has the DNA TGTGCCAGCAGACGCGGGACTAGGGGGAGCGGGGAGCTGTTTTTT.

J is TRBJ2-7 and V is TRBV10-2; a possible D gene is TRBD2 (5 bases). Germline loops: CDR1 WSHSY, CDR2 SAAADI. Trimming took 3 bases from V and 2 from J, leaving 11 bases between them. This CDR3 is 14 amino acids long. The chain's CDR3 is CASSELGSTYEQYF. Here the CDR3 DNA reads TGCGCCAGCAGTGAACTAGGGTCGACCTACGAGCAGTACTTC.

The J gene is TRBJ1-2, the V gene TRBV12-3 or TRBV12-4; the D is unclear. Trimming shortened V by 5 bases and J by 8 bases, and 12 bases separated the two germline ends. The CDR3 extends over 12 amino acids. The CDR3 here is CASSVPGEGYTF. The CDR3, as DNA: TGTGCCAGCAGTGTCCCCGGAGAGGGCTACACCTTC.

In its sample, this clonotype was seen once. A read error is possible here, since a much larger clone lies one base away. The CDR3 nucleotides are TGTGCCGGCACATCCGGGACAGCTTACAATGAGCAGTTCTTC. The encoded protein is CAGTSGTAYNEQFF. The chain links TRBV27 to TRBJ2-1; 7 bases agree with TRBD1. CDR1 and CDR2 from the germline V gene are MNHEY and SMNVEV (reference sequence). The CDR3 length is 14 residues. The junction had 11 bases not matched to a gene; V was cut back by 11 bases and J by 4 bases.

The rearrangement links TRBV4-1 to TRBJ1-2; 9 bases fit TRBD1. The CDR3 is made up of 17 amino acids. V was pared by 3 bases and J by 6 bases, with 14 bases of the junction left unmatched. CDR1 and CDR2 (germline): MGHRA, YSYEKL. The CDR3 nucleotides are TGCGCCAGCAGCCATCTTCACAGGGGGCAGAATATCCATGGCTACACCTTC. This encodes CASSHLHRGQNIHGYTF.

This clonotype was found a few times. The V call is TRBV18, the J call TRBJ2-7, with a possible D match to TRBD1 (5 bases). CDR3 length: 13 residues. Germline V gives CDR1 KGHSH, CDR2 LQKENI. Trimming shortened V by 4 bases and J by 5 bases, and 12 bases separated the two germline ends. CDR3 nucleotide sequence: TGTGCCAGCTCACGGCAGGGCGTCGACGAGCAGTACTTC. The encoded protein is CASSRQGVDEQYF.

The CDR3 bases are TGTGCCTGGAGGCATGGGGGGAGCTCCTACGAGCAGTACTTC. Residues: CAWRHGGSSYEQYF. The V call is TRBV30, the J call TRBJ2-7, with D tentatively TRBD2 (6 bases). Germline-derived CDR1 and CDR2 are GTSNPN and SVGIG (reference sequence). V was shortened by 3 bases and J by 0 bases, with 12 bases between the two germline ends. The CDR3 length is 14 residues.

This clonotype was seen just once. V is TRBV7-6 and J is TRBJ2-7, with D unclear. Germline V gene lookup returns CDR1 SGHVS and CDR2 FNYEAQ. This CDR3 is 14 amino acids long. V was pared by 1 base and J by 2 bases, with 9 bases between. CDR3 loop: CASSLGPPAYEQYF. As DNA, the CDR3 is TGTGCCAGCAGCTTAGGGCCGCCCGCCTACGAGCAGTACTTC.

The chain joins TRBV5-1 to TRBJ1-2; TRBD1 is a possible D gene (6 bases). This CDR3 is built from 15 residues. Trimming took 0 bases from V and 5 from J, leaving 14 bases between them. Germline lookup yields CDR1 SGHRS and CDR2 YFSETQ. The CDR3 bases are TGCGCCAGCAGCTTGGAAGGGACAAGGGAGTATGGCTACACCTTC. Translation gives CASSLEGTREYGYTF.

V and J are TRBV29-1 and TRBJ1-2; tentatively, D is TRBD1 (5 bases). This CDR3 comprises 12 residues. The germline V and J ends were trimmed by 6 bases and 6 bases, with 14 bases remaining between them. Germline V gene data show CDR1 as SQVTM and CDR2 as ANQGSEA. CDR3 protein: CSVDGGVNGYTF. The CDR3 DNA is TGCAGCGTCGACGGGGGGGTGAATGGCTACACCTTC.

V usage is TRBV27 and J usage is TRBJ2-5; D perhaps matches TRBD2 (5 bases). This CDR3 is built from 14 residues. Trimming took 8 bases from V and 5 from J, leaving 18 bases between them. Germline CDR1 is MNHEY and CDR2 is SMNVEV (reference sequence). The CDR3 protein is CASRSNTRGETQYF. CDR3 coding DNA: TGTGCCAGCCGTAGTAATACAAGAGGGGAGACCCAGTACTTC.

V usage is TRBV9 and J usage is TRBJ2-1; 7 positions match TRBD2. This CDR3 contains 11 residues. Germline V gene sequence: CDR1 SGDLS, CDR2 YYNGEE. The ends lost 4 bases at V and 14 bases at J; junction bases unmatched: 6. The CDR3 region has the DNA TGTGCCAGCAGCCCAGGACTAGTCAAGTTCTTC. Translation: CASSPGLVKFF.

Turning to this clonotype: At one boundary the junction diverges from the germline segment, which might be a read error. V and J are TRBV7-9 and TRBJ2-3; D uncertain. This CDR3 has 14 residues. Germline lookup yields CDR1 SEHNR and CDR2 FQNEAQ (reference sequence). In DNA, the CDR3 is TGTACCAGCAGCTCTTACCAACGCGAAGATACGCAGTATTTT. Residues: CTSSSYQREDTQYF.

The J gene is TRBJ2-7, the V gene TRBV7-8; the D gene is possibly TRBD2 (6 bases). Trimming left V 3 bases short and J 3 bases short, with 15 bases between. Germline V CDR1 and CDR2: SGHVS, FQNEAQ. The CDR3 has 15 amino acids. The CDR3 DNA is TGTGCCAGCAGCTTCGCGGACGGACTACTCTACGAGCAGTACTTC. It yields the protein CASSFADGLLYEQYF.

The chain carries TRBV9 and TRBJ2-3; 7 nucleotides match TRBD2. CDR3 size: 16 residues. V lost 0 bases to trimming and J lost 2 bases; unmatched junction nucleotides: 6. Germline V gene lookup returns CDR1 SGDLS and CDR2 YYNGEE. DNA for the CDR3: TGTGCCAGCAGCGTAGGTCCGGGGGGACTCACAGATACGCAGTATTTT. Protein sequence: CASSVGPGGLTDTQYF.

The chain links TRBV28 to TRBJ2-7; D tentatively reads TRBD1 or TRBD2 (6 bases each). Germline-derived CDR1 and CDR2 are MDHEN and SYDVKM. The CDR3 totals 15 residues. With 1 base removed from V and 0 bases from J, the gap between germline ends came to 10 bases. CDR3 nucleotides: TGTGCCAGCAGTTTATTGGGGGGCCACTCCTACGAGCAGTACTTC. Translating gives CASSLLGGHSYEQYF.

There are many counts of this clonotype. The gene calls are TRBV4-1 and TRBJ2-5; 8 nucleotides match TRBD2. Looked up from germline, CDR1 is MGHRA and CDR2 is YSYEKL. This CDR3 has 17 amino acids. V shed 0 bases and J 5 bases; nucleotides not matched to a gene: 11. The CDR3 DNA follows: TGCGCCAGCAGCCAAGAACCGTTAGCGGGAAGGCGGGAGACCCAGTACTTC. Protein: CASSQEPLAGRRETQYF.

In this sample, this clonotype turned up many times. The V gene is TRBV13, the J gene TRBJ2-7; perhaps TRBD1 as D (5 bases). The CDR3 spans 13 residues. V was pared by 5 bases and J by 6 bases, with 14 bases between. CDR1 and CDR2 (germline): PRHDT, FYEKMQ (reference sequence). CDR3: CASSPPGKSEQYF. The CDR3 coding sequence is TGTGCCAGCAGCCCACCAGGGAAGAGCGAGCAGTACTTC.

This clonotype has just a few counts. A much larger clone lies a single base off, so this may be a read error. This chain uses TRBV4-1 with TRBJ2-7; 9 nucleotides match TRBD1. Germline lookup yields CDR1 MGHRA and CDR2 YSYEKL. There are 15 residues in the CDR3. CDR3 coding DNA: TGCGCCGGCAGCCGCCCGGGACAGGGAGGCTACGAGCAGTACTTC. Translated: CAGSRPGQGGYEQYF.

This clonotype showed up many times. The chain couples TRBV9 to TRBJ2-7; D uncertain. V was clipped by 0 bases and J by 1 base, with 8 bases between them. Germline CDR1 reads SGDLS; CDR2 reads YYNGEE. The CDR3 totals 14 residues. The CDR3 here is CASSVDGFSYEQYF. CDR3 in DNA: TGTGCCAGCAGCGTAGACGGATTTTCCTACGAGCAGTACTTC. Based on the CDR3 plus reference TRBV9 and TRBJ2-7, the full variable domain is DSGVTQTPKHLITATGQRVTLRCSPRSGDLSVYWYQQSLDQGLQFLIQYYNGEERAKGNILERFSAQQFPDLHSELNLSSLELGDSALYFCASSVDGFSYEQYFGPGTRLTVT.

Only a few counts were recorded for this clonotype. The V and J genes are TRBV7-9 and TRBJ2-7; D assignment may be TRBD1 or TRBD2 (5 bases each). Trimming took 0 bases from V and 7 from J, leaving 10 bases between them. From germline, CDR1 is SEHNR and CDR2 FQNEAQ (reference sequence). CDR3 length equals 13 residues. The CDR3 spells CASSLAGPGEQYF. CDR3 bases: TGTGCCAGCAGCTTAGCGGGACCGGGAGAGCAGTACTTC.

This chain joins TRBV13 and TRBJ1-2, with 12 bases that match TRBD1. Germline lookup yields CDR1 PRHDT and CDR2 FYEKMQ (reference sequence). Unmatched junction bases numbered 13, after V lost 1 base and J lost 4 bases. The CDR3 runs 19 residues. CDR3 nucleotide sequence: TGTGCCAGCAGCTTAGTGGCGGGACAGGGGGCGCGGGGTAGCTATGGCTACACCTTC. Its protein product is CASSLVAGQGARGSYGYTF.